Below, one T cell receptor (beta chain) is given with its context. This CDR3 has 13 residues. Trimming removed 4 bases at V and 5 bases at J, with 12 bases between. CDR1 and CDR2 (germline): SNHLY, FYNNEI. The data were obtained in a study of glioma-infiltrating T cells. Using RNA template, CDR3s of TCR alpha and beta were amplified with iRepertoire arm-PCR. TCRdb analysed the multiplex PCR reads with MiXCR anew, one entry per CDR3 protein. The sample lists about 140,000 distinct CDR3 sequences, about two fifths occurring once. V is TRBV2 and J is TRBJ2-7, with D hard to call. The material sequenced was glioma tissue, nonneoplastic brain tissue, or PBMCs (not recorded which). The TCR comes from a human donor with low-grade glioma or glioblastoma, undergoing nonglioma brain surgery, or in good health (not recorded which). DNA of the CDR3: TGTGCCAGCAGTGGAACTCGCGGTAACGAGCAGTACTTC. Translated: CASSGTRGNEQYF.